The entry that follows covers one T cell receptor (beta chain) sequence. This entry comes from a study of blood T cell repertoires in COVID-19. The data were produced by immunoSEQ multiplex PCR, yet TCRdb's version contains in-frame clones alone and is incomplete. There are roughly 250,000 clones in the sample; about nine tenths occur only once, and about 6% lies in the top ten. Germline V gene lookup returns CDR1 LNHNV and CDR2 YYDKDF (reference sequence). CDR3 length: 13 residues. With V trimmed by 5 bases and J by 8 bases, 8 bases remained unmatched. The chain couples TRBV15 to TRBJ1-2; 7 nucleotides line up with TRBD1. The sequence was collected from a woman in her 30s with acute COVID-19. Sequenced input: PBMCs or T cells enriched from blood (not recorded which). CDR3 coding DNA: TGTGCCACCAGCCGGGAGGGGGCTCGGGGCTACACCTTC. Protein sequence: CATSREGARGYTF. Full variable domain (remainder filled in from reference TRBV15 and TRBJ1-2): DAMVIQNPRYQVTQFGKPVTLSCSQTLNHNVMYWYQQKSSQAPKLLFHYYDKDFNNEADTPDNFQSRRPNTSFCFLDIRSPGLGDTAMYLCATSREGARGYTFGSGTRLTVV.